These 15 T cell receptor beta chains share one sample of origin, sequenced in a study of beta chain features in type 1 diabetes (dated by TCRdb to the late 2010s). Library creation used the immunoSEQ multiplex PCR assay. The High Capacity cDNA Reverse Transcription Kit was used to reverse transcribe all of the isolated RNA, meaning that expressed TCRB transcripts were what got sequenced. The table comes from immuneACCESS by way of TCRdb, which keeps in-frame sequences with V and J called. Part of the clones is missing from these tables; in studies checked, under half for an unresolved V gene and the rest for unknown reasons. Counted in this sample were about 250,000 clones; 12% to 15% of them appeared once. Of the sample, roughly 0.024% falls within the top ten clones. The sequenced sample consisted of naive CD4+ T cells from blood. Reading the label with the study, this specimen's cell subset or site is: true naive CD4+ T cells. The receptors stem from a woman between 40 and 50 years old in good health.

The table lists this clone with a few counts. The V call is TRBV18, the J call TRBJ1-1, with unresolved D. CDR1 and CDR2 from the germline V gene are KGHSH and LQKENI. The CDR3 runs 15 residues. Trimming removed 3 bases at V and 3 bases at J, with 14 bases between. CDR3 in amino acids: CASSPNILSDTEAFF. Written as DNA, the CDR3 is TGTGCCAGCTCACCGAATATACTCAGCGACACTGAAGCTTTCTTT.

This clone was detected a few times. The rearrangement joins TRBV13 to TRBJ1-2, with D unresolved. This CDR3 comprises 16 residues. The germline V and J ends were trimmed by 5 bases and 4 bases, with 20 bases remaining between them. Germline V CDR1 and CDR2: PRHDT, FYEKMQ (reference sequence). The CDR3 loop reads CASSLRESIHLYGYTF. The CDR3 nucleotides read TGTGCCAGCAGCCTTCGGGAGAGCATTCATCTCTATGGCTACACCTTC.

The J gene is TRBJ2-7, the V gene TRBV6-5; 9 bases fit TRBD2. Germline V gives CDR1 MNHEY, CDR2 SVGAGI. There are 15 residues in the CDR3. Trimming at V came to 2 bases and at J to 2 bases, leaving 4 bases not matched to a gene. The chain's CDR3 is CASSYRLAGPYEQYF. The CDR3 region has the DNA TGTGCCAGCAGTTACAGGCTAGCGGGACCCTACGAGCAGTACTTC.

This clone was detected only a few times. J is TRBJ2-1 and V is TRBV7-8, with D perhaps TRBD2 (6 bases). V was cut by 7 bases and J by 4 bases, with 20 bases left in between. From germline, CDR1 is SGHVS and CDR2 FQNEAQ. This CDR3 spans 16 amino acids. CDR3 loop: CASNSRRDSAYNEQFF. The DNA of the CDR3 is TGTGCCAGCAATAGCCGCCGGGACTCCGCATACAATGAGCAGTTCTTC. Full variable domain (rest looked up from reference TRBV7-8 and TRBJ2-1): GAGVSQSPRYKVAKRGQDVALRCDPISGHVSLFWYQQALGQGPEFLTYFQNEAQLDKSGLPSDRFFAERPEGSVSTLKIQRTQQEDSAVYLCASNSRRDSAYNEQFFGPGTRLTVL.

In its sample, this clone was seen a few times. The genes are TRBV25-1 and TRBJ1-6; TRBD1 might be the D (6 bases). The germline gives CDR1 MGHDK, CDR2 SYGVNS. Trimming took off 7 bases at V and 10 bases at J, with 14 bases between the two ends. This CDR3 has 13 amino acids. DNA for the CDR3: TGTGCCAGCATCCGGACAGAGGGCTCACCCCTCCACTTT. It codes for CASIRTEGSPLHF.

This clone was seen a few times. The chain combines TRBV5-1 with TRBJ2-1, with 11 bases matching TRBD2. CDR3 length equals 17 residues. Germline V lookup: CDR1 SGHRS, CDR2 YFSETQ. The junction had 7 bases not matched to a gene; V was cut back by 0 bases and J by 5 bases. The CDR3 nucleotides are TGCGCCAGCAGCTTGGCCGCTACTAGCGGGGGAAACAATGAGCAGTTCTTC. Translation: CASSLAATSGGNNEQFF.

This clone was counted between two and nine times. J is TRBJ2-7 and V is TRBV19, with a weak D call TRBD2 (5 bases). V was shortened by 3 bases and J by 6 bases, with 15 bases between the two germline ends. The CDR3 contains 14 residues. CDR1 is LNHDA, CDR2 SQIVND, per germline (reference sequence). The CDR3 protein is CASSISGVVIEQYF. CDR3 bases: TGTGCCAGTAGTATCTCCGGGGTAGTCATCGAGCAGTACTTC.

This clone was picked up a small number of times. The CDR3 sequence is CASSPSASRFYGYTF. CDR3 nucleotide sequence: TGTGCCAGCTCACCATCAGCGTCGAGATTCTATGGCTACACCTTC. This chain links TRBV18 with TRBJ1-2, with D uncertain. The CDR3 has 15 residues. Trimming took 2 bases from V and 4 from J, leaving 14 bases between them. The germline gives CDR1 KGHSH, CDR2 LQKENI.

V usage is TRBV4-3 and J usage is TRBJ2-7, with D possibly matching TRBD2 (5 bases). The CDR3 loop spans 14 amino acids. CDR1 and CDR2 from the germline V gene are LGHNA and YSLEER. V lost 0 bases to trimming and J lost 6 bases, with 12 bases between them. CDR3 DNA: TGCGCCAGCAGCCAAGATAGGTCCGCGGGCGAGCAGTACTTC. Its protein is CASSQDRSAGEQYF.

CDR3 in amino acids: CASSLRTSSSYEQYF. CDR3 in DNA: TGTGCCAGCAGCTTAAGGACTTCCAGCTCCTACGAGCAGTACTTC. The rearrangement uses TRBV7-6 and TRBJ2-5, with D possibly TRBD2 on 5 matching bases. The end of the DNA aligns better with TRBJ2-7, so the J call may be wrong. Germline CDR1 is SGHVS and CDR2 is FNYEAQ. The CDR3 sequence is 15 residues long.

This clone was seen a few times. The chain couples TRBV27 to TRBJ1-1, with D perhaps TRBD1 (6 bases). The germline V gene has CDR1 MNHEY and CDR2 SMNVEV (reference sequence). The CDR3 consists of 15 residues. Trimming removed 5 bases at V and 3 bases at J, with 16 bases between. The CDR3 DNA is TGTGCCAGCAGTGAACTCGGGGGGCCTTACACTGAAGCTTTCTTT. It yields the protein CASSELGGPYTEAFF.

The table lists this clone with a few counts. The chain couples TRBV29-1 to TRBJ2-5; D is unresolved. This CDR3 comprises 12 residues. Trimming took 4 bases from V and 0 from J, leaving 6 bases between them. Germline V CDR1 and CDR2: SQVTM, ANQGSEA. Written as DNA, the CDR3 is TGCAGCGTTGTTCCATACCAAGAGACCCAGTACTTC. This gives the protein CSVVPYQETQYF. The full variable domain, with the rest looked up from reference TRBV29-1 and TRBJ2-5, is SAVISQKPSRDICQRGTSLTIQCQVDSQVTMMFWYRQQPGQSLTLIATANQGSEATYESGFVIDKFPISRPNLTFSTLTVSNMSPEDSSIYLCSVVPYQETQYFGPGTRLLVL.

The chain carries TRBV5-1 and TRBJ1-5; D is unresolved. The CDR3 totals 16 residues. V shed 4 bases and J shed 2 bases, with 16 bases lying between them. The germline CDR1 and CDR2 sequences are SGHRS and YFSETQ. The CDR3 DNA reads TGCGCCAGCAGCCCGATTCCGGGTCTAGGCAATCAGCCCCAGCATTTT. As protein: CASSPIPGLGNQPQHF.

This clone was seen only a few times. This sequence joins TRBV18 and TRBJ2-7; TRBD1 aligns across 11 bases. The CDR3 sequence is 15 residues long. Germline V lookup: CDR1 KGHSH, CDR2 LQKENI. V lost 3 bases to trimming and J lost 1 base; unmatched junction nucleotides: 2. The CDR3 reads CASSPGQGVSYEQYF. CDR3 sequence (DNA): TGTGCCAGCTCACCGGGACAGGGGGTATCCTACGAGCAGTACTTC.

This chain links TRBV5-1 with TRBJ2-1; 7 bases map to TRBD1. J gave up 5 bases and V 4 bases, and 9 bases lay outside the gene matches. CDR1 SGHRS and CDR2 YFSETQ come from the germline V gene. The length of the CDR3 is 15 residues. The CDR3 DNA is TGCGCCAGCAGCCCGGACGGGACAGATAACAATGAGCAGTTCTTC. Translation: CASSPDGTDNNEQFF.